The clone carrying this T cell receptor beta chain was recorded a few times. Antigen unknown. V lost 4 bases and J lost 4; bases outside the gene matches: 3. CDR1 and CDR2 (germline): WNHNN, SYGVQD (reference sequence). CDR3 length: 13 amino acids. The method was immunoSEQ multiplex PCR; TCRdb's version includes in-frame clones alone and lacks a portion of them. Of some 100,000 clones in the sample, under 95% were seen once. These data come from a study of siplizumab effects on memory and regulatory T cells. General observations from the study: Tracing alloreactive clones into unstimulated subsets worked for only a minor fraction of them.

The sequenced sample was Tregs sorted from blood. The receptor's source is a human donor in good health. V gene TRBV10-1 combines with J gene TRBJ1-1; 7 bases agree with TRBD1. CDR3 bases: TGCGCCAGCAGTGCAGGGGGTCGCACTGAAGCTTTCTTT. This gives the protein CASSAGGRTEAFF.